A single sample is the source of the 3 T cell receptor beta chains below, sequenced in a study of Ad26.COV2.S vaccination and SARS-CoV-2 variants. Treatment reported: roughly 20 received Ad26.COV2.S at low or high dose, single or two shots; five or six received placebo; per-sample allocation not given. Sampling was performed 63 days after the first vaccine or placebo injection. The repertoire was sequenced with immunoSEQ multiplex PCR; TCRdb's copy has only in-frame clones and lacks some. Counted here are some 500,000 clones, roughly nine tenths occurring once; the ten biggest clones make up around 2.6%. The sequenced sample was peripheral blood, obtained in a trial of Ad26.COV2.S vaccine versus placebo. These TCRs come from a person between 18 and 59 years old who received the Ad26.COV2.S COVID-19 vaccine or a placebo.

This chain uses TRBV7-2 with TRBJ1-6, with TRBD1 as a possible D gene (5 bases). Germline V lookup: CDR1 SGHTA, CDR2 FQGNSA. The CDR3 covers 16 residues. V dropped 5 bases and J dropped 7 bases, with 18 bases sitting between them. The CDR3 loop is CASSVVLGLLNSPLHF. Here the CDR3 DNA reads TGTGCCAGCAGCGTGGTGTTGGGACTCCTGAATTCACCCCTCCACTTT.

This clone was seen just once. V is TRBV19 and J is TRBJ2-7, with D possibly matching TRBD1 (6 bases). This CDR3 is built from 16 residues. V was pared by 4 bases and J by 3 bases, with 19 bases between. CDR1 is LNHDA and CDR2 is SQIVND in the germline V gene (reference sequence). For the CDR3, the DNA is TGTGCCAGTAGTAGTTCCTATGGGACATTTGGCTACGAGCAGTACTTC. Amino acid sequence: CASSSSYGTFGYEQYF.

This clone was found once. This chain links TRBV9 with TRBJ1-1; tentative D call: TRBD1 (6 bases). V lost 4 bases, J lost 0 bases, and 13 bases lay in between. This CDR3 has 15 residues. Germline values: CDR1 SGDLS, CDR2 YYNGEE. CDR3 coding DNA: TGTGCCAGCAGCCCGAGAGGGGGTTTGAACACTGAAGCTTTCTTT. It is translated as CASSPRGGLNTEAFF. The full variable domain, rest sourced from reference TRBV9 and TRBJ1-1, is DSGVTQTPKHLITATGQRVTLRCSPRSGDLSVYWYQQSLDQGLQFLIQYYNGEERAKGNILERFSAQQFPDLHSELNLSSLELGDSALYFCASSPRGGLNTEAFFGQGTRLTVV.